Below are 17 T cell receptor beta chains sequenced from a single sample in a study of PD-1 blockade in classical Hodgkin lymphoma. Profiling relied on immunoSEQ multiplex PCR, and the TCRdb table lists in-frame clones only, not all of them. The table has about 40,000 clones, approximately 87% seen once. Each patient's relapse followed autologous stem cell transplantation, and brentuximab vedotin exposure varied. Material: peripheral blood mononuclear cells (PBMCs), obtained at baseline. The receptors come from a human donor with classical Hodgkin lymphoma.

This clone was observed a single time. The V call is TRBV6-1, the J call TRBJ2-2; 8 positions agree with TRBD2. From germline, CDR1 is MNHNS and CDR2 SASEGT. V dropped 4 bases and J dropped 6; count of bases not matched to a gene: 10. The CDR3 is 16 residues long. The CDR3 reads CASSAPGLVTPGELFF. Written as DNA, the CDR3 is TGTGCCAGCAGTGCACCGGGACTAGTGACCCCCGGGGAGCTGTTTTTT.

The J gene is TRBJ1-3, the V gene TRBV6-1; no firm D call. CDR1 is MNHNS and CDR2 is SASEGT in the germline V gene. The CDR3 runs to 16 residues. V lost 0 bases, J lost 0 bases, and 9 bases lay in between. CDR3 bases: TGTGCCAGCAGTGAAGCTACACCCGGCTCTGGAAACACCATATATTTT. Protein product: CASSEATPGSGNTIYF.

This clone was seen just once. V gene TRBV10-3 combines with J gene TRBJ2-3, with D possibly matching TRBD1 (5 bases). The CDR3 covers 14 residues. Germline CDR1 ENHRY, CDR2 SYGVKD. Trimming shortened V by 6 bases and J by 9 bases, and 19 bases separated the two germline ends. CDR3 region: CAIRRQTEQETQYF. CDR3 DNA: TGTGCCATCAGGCGACAGACCGAGCAGGAAACGCAGTATTTT.

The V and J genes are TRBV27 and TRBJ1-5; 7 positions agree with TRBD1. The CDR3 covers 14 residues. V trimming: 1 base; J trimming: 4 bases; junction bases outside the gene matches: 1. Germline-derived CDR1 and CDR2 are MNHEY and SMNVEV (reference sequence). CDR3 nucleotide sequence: TGTGCCAGCAGTTTATTGGGACAGAATCAGCCCCAGCATTTT. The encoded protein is CASSLLGQNQPQHF.

Here the CDR3 DNA reads TGTGCCGGGGGCAATTCGGTCTACGAGCAGTACTTC. It is translated as CAGGNSVYEQYF. V usage is TRBV28 and J usage is TRBJ2-7; tentatively, D is TRBD1 (6 bases). The V end lost 11 bases, the J end lost 3 bases, and 14 bases lay between the germline ends. The CDR3 covers 12 residues. Per the germline V gene, CDR1 is MDHEN and CDR2 is SYDVKM.

As DNA, the CDR3 is TGTGCCAGCAGTCGAGGGGGCCATCAGCCCCAGCATTTT. Protein product: CASSRGGHQPQHF. The chain uses TRBV6-5 and TRBJ1-5, with TRBD1 matching over 7 bases. The CDR3 runs 13 residues. The junction had 3 bases not matched to a gene; V was cut back by 5 bases and J by 5 bases. Germline V gene sequence: CDR1 MNHEY, CDR2 SVGAGI.

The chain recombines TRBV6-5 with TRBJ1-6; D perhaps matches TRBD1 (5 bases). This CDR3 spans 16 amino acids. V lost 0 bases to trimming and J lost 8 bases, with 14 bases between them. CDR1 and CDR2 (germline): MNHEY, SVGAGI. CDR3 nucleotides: TGTGCCAGCAGTTACTCGAGTCGGGGCAGGGATTCACCCCTCCACTTT. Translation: CASSYSSRGRDSPLHF.

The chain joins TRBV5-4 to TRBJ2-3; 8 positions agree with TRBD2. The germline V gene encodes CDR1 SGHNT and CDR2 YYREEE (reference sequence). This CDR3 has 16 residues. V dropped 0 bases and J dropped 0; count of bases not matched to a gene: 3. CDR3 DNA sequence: TGTGCCAGCAGCTTGGTAGCGGGGTCTAGCACAGATACGCAGTATTTT. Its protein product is CASSLVAGSSTDTQYF.

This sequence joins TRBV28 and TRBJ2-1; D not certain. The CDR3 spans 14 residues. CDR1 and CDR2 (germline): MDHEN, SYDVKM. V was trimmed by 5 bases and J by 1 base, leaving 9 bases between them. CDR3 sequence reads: CASSTGGSYNEQFF. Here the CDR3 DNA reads TGTGCCAGCAGTACGGGCGGTTCCTACAATGAGCAGTTCTTC.

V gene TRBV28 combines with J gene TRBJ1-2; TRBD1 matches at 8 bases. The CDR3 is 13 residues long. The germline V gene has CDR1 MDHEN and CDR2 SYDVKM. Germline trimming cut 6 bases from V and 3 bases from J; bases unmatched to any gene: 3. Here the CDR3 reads CASRGQAHYGYTF. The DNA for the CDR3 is TGTGCCAGCAGGGGACAGGCGCACTATGGCTACACCTTC.

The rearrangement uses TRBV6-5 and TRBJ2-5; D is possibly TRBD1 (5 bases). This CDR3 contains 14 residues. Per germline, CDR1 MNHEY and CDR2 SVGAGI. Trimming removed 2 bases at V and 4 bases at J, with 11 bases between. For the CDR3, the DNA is TGTGCCAGCAGTTACCAGAGACAGCGAGAGACCCAGTACTTC. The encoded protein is CASSYQRQRETQYF.

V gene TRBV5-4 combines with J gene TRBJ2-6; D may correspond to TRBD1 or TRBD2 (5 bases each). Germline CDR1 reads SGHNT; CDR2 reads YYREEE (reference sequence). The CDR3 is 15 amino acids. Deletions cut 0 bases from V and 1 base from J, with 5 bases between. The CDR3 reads CASSLGGSGANVLTF. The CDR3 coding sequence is TGTGCCAGCAGCTTGGGGGGGTCTGGGGCCAACGTCCTGACTTTC.

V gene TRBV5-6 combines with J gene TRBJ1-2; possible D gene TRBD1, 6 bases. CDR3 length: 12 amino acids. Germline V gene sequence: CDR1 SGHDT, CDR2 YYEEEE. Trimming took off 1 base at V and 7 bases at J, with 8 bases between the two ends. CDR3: CASSLRGFGYTF. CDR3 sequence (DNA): TGTGCCAGCAGCTTGAGGGGGTTTGGCTACACCTTC.

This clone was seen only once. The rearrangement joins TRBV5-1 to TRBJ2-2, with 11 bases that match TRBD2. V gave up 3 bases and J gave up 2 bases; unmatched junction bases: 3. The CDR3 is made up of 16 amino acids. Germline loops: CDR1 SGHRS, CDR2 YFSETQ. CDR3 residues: CASSSGLAVNTGELFF. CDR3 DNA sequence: TGCGCCAGCAGCTCGGGACTAGCGGTCAACACCGGGGAGCTGTTTTTT.

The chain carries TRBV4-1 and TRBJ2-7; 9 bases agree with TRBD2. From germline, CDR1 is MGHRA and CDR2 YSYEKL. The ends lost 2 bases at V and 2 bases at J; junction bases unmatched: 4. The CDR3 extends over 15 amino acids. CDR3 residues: CASSQLAGGPYEQYF. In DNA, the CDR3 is TGCGCCAGCAGCCAACTCGCGGGAGGGCCCTACGAGCAGTACTTC.

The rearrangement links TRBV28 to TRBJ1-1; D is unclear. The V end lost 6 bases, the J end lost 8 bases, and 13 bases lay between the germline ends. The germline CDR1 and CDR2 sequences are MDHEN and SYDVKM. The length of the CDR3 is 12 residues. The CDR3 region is CASRHQRREAFF. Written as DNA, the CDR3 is TGTGCCAGCAGACACCAGAGGAGGGAAGCTTTCTTT.

CDR3 DNA sequence: TGTGCCAGCAGTTTCCCCCCCGGGACAGGGAACAATGAGCAGTTCTTC. Residues: CASSFPPGTGNNEQFF. The V and J genes are TRBV28 and TRBJ2-1; 9 nucleotides agree with TRBD1. This CDR3 has 16 amino acids. V was pared by 3 bases and J by 5 bases, with 8 bases of the junction left unmatched. Germline V gene data show CDR1 as MDHEN and CDR2 as SYDVKM.